This T cell receptor (beta chain) was documented in a study of shared clonotypes between healthy human individuals. Germline V gives CDR1 LGHNA, CDR2 YSLEER. The CDR3 consists of 15 residues. The V gene end was trimmed by 4 bases and the J gene end by 2 bases; junction bases not matched to a gene: 8. This clone was observed a single time. Some clones are missing from TCRdb's copy, which holds only in-frame ones; the method was immunoSEQ multiplex PCR. The sample gives approximately 460,000 clones, more than 70% of which show up once; about 12% is in the top ten. The receptor's source is a woman aged 40-49 years in good health. Some clones in this sample may be carry-over from other donors' samples. Sequencing was performed on PBMCs. The rearrangement links TRBV4-3 to TRBJ2-7; TRBD1 matches 7 bases. CDR3 region: CASSPISGQAYEQYF. CDR3 sequence (DNA): TGCGCCAGCAGCCCAATTTCCGGACAGGCCTACGAGCAGTACTTC.